The 28 T cell receptor beta chains below come from one sample, sequenced in a study of Ad26.COV2.S vaccination and SARS-CoV-2 variants. Treatment in this sample: some 20 received Ad26.COV2.S at low or high dose, single or two shots; 5 received placebo; per-sample allocation not given. Repertoires come from day 63 after the first vaccine or placebo injection. Measured with immunoSEQ multiplex PCR; TCRdb has only the in-frame clones, and not every one. The table includes more than 350,000 clones, roughly 90% detected once. Sequencing used peripheral blood, obtained in a trial of Ad26.COV2.S vaccine versus placebo. Receptors were obtained from a person aged 18-60 years who received the Ad26.COV2.S COVID-19 vaccine or a placebo.

The V call is TRBV19, the J call TRBJ1-5, with D unclear. Trimming left V 4 bases short and J 6 bases short, with 10 bases between. CDR3 size: 13 residues. Germline V gives CDR1 LNHDA, CDR2 SQIVND (reference sequence). This chain's CDR3 is CASSTHTFQPQHF. The DNA for the CDR3 is TGTGCCAGTAGTACCCATACTTTTCAGCCCCAGCATTTT.

The chain couples TRBV7-2 to TRBJ2-7, with TRBD1 matching over 8 bases. Germline CDR1 is SGHTA and CDR2 is FQGNSA. Trimming removed 1 base from V and 3 bases from J; junction bases left unmatched: 5. This CDR3 contains 15 residues. The CDR3 loop reads CASSLDRGQGYEQYF. The DNA for the CDR3 is TGTGCCAGCAGCTTAGATCGTGGACAGGGCTACGAGCAGTACTTC. The complete variable domain, with remaining parts taken from reference TRBV7-2 and TRBJ2-7, reads GAGVSQSPSNKVTEKGKDVELRCDPISGHTALYWYRQSLGQGLEFLIYFQGNSAPDKSGLPSDRFSAERTGGSVSTLTIQRTQQEDSAVYLCASSLDRGQGYEQYFGPGTRLTVT.

The chain couples TRBV2 to TRBJ2-7, with D maybe TRBD1 (5 bases). The CDR3 runs to 13 residues. Trimming removed 11 bases from V and 6 bases from J, with 20 bases in between. The germline V gene encodes CDR1 SNHLY and CDR2 FYNNEI. The CDR3 DNA reads as TGTGCCGGCCGCTTAACAGGACGTGGCGAGCAGTACTTC. This gives the protein CAGRLTGRGEQYF. Using reference TRBV2 and TRBJ2-7 for the parts outside the CDR3, the full variable domain is EPEVTQTPSHQVTQMGQEVILRCVPISNHLYFYWYRQILGQKVEFLVSFYNNEISEKSEIFDDQFSVERPDGSNFTLKIRSTKLEDSAMYFCAGRLTGRGEQYFGPGTRLTVT.

This chain joins TRBV6-5 and TRBJ2-5; 9 positions agree with TRBD2. Germline V gene data show CDR1 as MNHEY and CDR2 as SVGAGI. The J segment lost 4 bases and the V segment lost 0 bases, leaving 3 bases of the junction unmatched. This CDR3 has 15 residues. The CDR3, as DNA: TGTGCCAGCAGTTACTCGCGGACTAGCGTAGAGACCCAGTACTTC. Encoded protein: CASSYSRTSVETQYF.

V and J are TRBV2 and TRBJ2-7, with 8 bases matching TRBD1. The CDR3 spans 15 residues. V lost 5 bases to trimming and J lost 2 bases; unmatched junction nucleotides: 8. The germline V gene has CDR1 SNHLY and CDR2 FYNNEI. CDR3 region: CASSLDRDPPYEQYF. As DNA, the CDR3 is TGTGCCAGCAGTCTGGACAGGGATCCTCCCTACGAGCAGTACTTC. The variable domain in full, completed from reference TRBV2 and TRBJ2-7, reads EPEVTQTPSHQVTQMGQEVILRCVPISNHLYFYWYRQILGQKVEFLVSFYNNEISEKSEIFDDQFSVERPDGSNFTLKIRSTKLEDSAMYFCASSLDRDPPYEQYFGPGTRLTVT.

In this sample, this clone turned up many times. The gene calls are TRBV6-4 and TRBJ2-1; 7 positions match TRBD2. The J segment lost 5 bases and the V segment lost 5 bases, leaving 6 bases of the junction unmatched. The germline CDR1 and CDR2 sequences are MRHNA and SNTAGT. CDR3 length: 14 amino acids. This CDR3 is CASSIAGENNEQFF. The CDR3 DNA reads TGTGCCAGCAGTATAGCGGGCGAGAACAATGAGCAGTTCTTC.

V and J are TRBV18 and TRBJ1-5; no firm D call. With 3 bases removed from V and 4 bases from J, the gap between germline ends came to 10 bases. Germline V gene lookup returns CDR1 KGHSH and CDR2 LQKENI. The CDR3 has 14 residues. The CDR3 DNA reads as TGTGCCAGCTCACCGGTGAACGGGAATCAGCCCCAGCATTTT. Translated: CASSPVNGNQPQHF.

This clone was seen once. The genes are TRBV10-3 and TRBJ1-4; the D gene is possibly TRBD1 (5 bases). With 3 bases removed from V and 8 bases from J, the gap between germline ends came to 10 bases. The CDR3 contains 13 residues. The V gene's germline CDR1 is ENHRY and CDR2 SYGVKD. CDR3 in DNA: TGTGCCATCAGTGACGGGGGGGACGAAAAACTGTTTTTT. Its translation is CAISDGGDEKLFF.

The gene calls are TRBV19 and TRBJ1-4; D gene unclear. The CDR3 loop spans 12 amino acids. Germline V gene sequence: CDR1 LNHDA, CDR2 SQIVND (reference sequence). The V end was cut by 7 bases, the J end by 8 bases, with 11 bases between. CDR3 protein: CASMGSAEKLFF. CDR3 in DNA: TGTGCCAGTATGGGGTCGGCCGAAAAACTGTTTTTT.

This chain uses TRBV4-1 with TRBJ2-7, with 7 bases that match TRBD1. This CDR3 is 14 amino acids long. CDR1 is MGHRA, CDR2 YSYEKL, per germline. The trim removed 6 bases at V and 2 bases at J, leaving 7 bases unmatched. CDR3 region: CASSPQTGPYEQYF. Here the CDR3 DNA reads TGCGCCAGCAGTCCCCAGACAGGGCCCTACGAGCAGTACTTC.

The rearrangement joins TRBV6-6 to TRBJ1-3; possible D gene TRBD1, 5 bases. This CDR3 has 14 residues. The germline V gene has CDR1 MNHNY and CDR2 SVGAGI (reference sequence). The V gene lost 4 bases and the J gene lost 1 base, with 8 bases spanning the gap. Here the CDR3 DNA reads TGTGCCAGCAGTTTCGGACATTCTGGAAACACCATATATTTT. The encoded protein is CASSFGHSGNTIYF.

In its sample, this clone was seen once. This chain joins TRBV4-2 and TRBJ1-4, with D possibly matching TRBD1 (5 bases). V was trimmed by 1 base and J by 7 bases, leaving 16 bases between them. Germline V gene lookup returns CDR1 LGHNA and CDR2 YNFKEQ. CDR3 length: 16 amino acids. DNA for the CDR3: TGTGCCAGCAGCCAAGGTGGGGCCACCAGGAGTGAAAAACTGTTTTTT. This encodes CASSQGGATRSEKLFF.

The chain couples TRBV27 to TRBJ2-7; D may be TRBD2 (6 bases). The CDR3 extends over 14 amino acids. The germline CDR1 and CDR2 sequences are MNHEY and SMNVEV (reference sequence). Trimming took off 7 bases at V and 5 bases at J, with 18 bases between the two ends. CDR3 sequence: CASTEGGPFHEQYF. The CDR3 DNA sequence: TGTGCCAGCACCGAAGGAGGGCCTTTCCACGAGCAGTACTTC.

This chain uses TRBV7-2 with TRBJ2-7, with D perhaps assigned TRBD1 or TRBD2 (5 bases each). The CDR3 spans 15 residues. The V end lost 1 base, the J end lost 2 bases, and 12 bases lay between the germline ends. Germline values: CDR1 SGHTA, CDR2 FQGNSA. CDR3 bases: TGTGCCAGCAGCTTAGAAGGGGTCGGGGCCTACGAGCAGTACTTC. Protein: CASSLEGVGAYEQYF.

This clone has more than one count but fewer than ten. The V gene is TRBV30, the J gene TRBJ2-2; D is possibly TRBD1 (8 bases). Trimming took 4 bases from V and 7 from J, leaving 19 bases between them. Germline values: CDR1 GTSNPN, CDR2 SVGIG (reference sequence). The CDR3 spans 15 residues. In DNA form, the CDR3 reads TGTGCCTGGACAACAGGGGGACTACATGGCGGGGAGCTGTTTTTT. Its translation: CAWTTGGLHGGELFF.

The chain employs TRBV29-1 and TRBJ2-7; D is unclear. This CDR3 has 12 residues. CDR1 SQVTM and CDR2 ANQGSEA come from the germline V gene. Trimming took off 4 bases at V and 0 bases at J, with 7 bases between the two ends. The CDR3 sequence: CSVATASYEQYF. For the CDR3, the DNA is TGCAGCGTTGCGACGGCCTCCTACGAGCAGTACTTC.

Concerning this clone itself: The CDR3 end shows no conserved phenylalanine or tryptophan, and so a read error is likely. The chain carries TRBV18 and TRBJ2-7; 7 bases are a match to TRBD1. This CDR3 has 14 residues. Losses at the gene ends were 2 bases for V and 3 bases for J; bases not matched to a gene: 4. Germline V gene lookup returns CDR1 KGHSH and CDR2 LQKENI. This CDR3 is CASSPTGQFYEQYL. CDR3 nucleotides: TGTGCCAGCTCACCAACGGGACAGTTCTACGAGCAGTACCTC.

Here the CDR3 reads CASSFGLAGHYNEQFF. For the CDR3, the DNA is TGTGCCAGCAGCTTCGGACTAGCGGGTCACTACAATGAGCAGTTCTTC. The chain combines TRBV7-9 with TRBJ2-1; 11 bases fit TRBD2. V shed 3 bases and J 3 bases; nucleotides not matched to a gene: 4. CDR1 and CDR2 (germline): SEHNR, FQNEAQ (reference sequence). The CDR3 contains 16 residues. Drawing the rest from reference TRBV7-9 and TRBJ2-1, the complete variable domain is DTGVSQNPRHKITKRGQNVTFRCDPISEHNRLYWYRQTLGQGPEFLTYFQNEAQLEKSRLLSDRFSAERPKGSFSTLEIQRTEQGDSAMYLCASSFGLAGHYNEQFFGPGTRLTVL.

The chain links TRBV29-1 to TRBJ2-1; D gene uncertain. CDR1 and CDR2 from the germline V gene are SQVTM and ANQGSEA. The length of the CDR3 is 16 residues. Trimming took off 1 base at V and 0 bases at J, with 13 bases between the two ends. The CDR3, as DNA: TGCAGCGTTGAAGGGGCCAACCAGAGCTCCTACAATGAGCAGTTCTTC. This sequence encodes CSVEGANQSSYNEQFF.

This clone is a singleton in its sample. The chain links TRBV7-3 to TRBJ2-3; tentatively, D is TRBD1 or TRBD2 (5 bases each). Trimming removed 2 bases at V and 3 bases at J, with 12 bases between. Germline-derived CDR1 and CDR2 are SGHTA and FQGTGA. The CDR3 covers 15 residues. CDR3 sequence: CASSLGGRITDTQYF. CDR3 nucleotides: TGTGCCAGCAGCTTAGGGGGACGGATTACAGATACGCAGTATTTT.

CDR3 amino acids: CASSSWGVIEQFF. CDR3 DNA sequence: TGTGCCAGCAGCTCGTGGGGCGTCATTGAGCAGTTCTTC. The V gene is TRBV5-4, the J gene TRBJ2-1; a possible D gene is TRBD1 (5 bases). V was pared by 3 bases and J by 9 bases, with 13 bases between. Germline CDR1 reads SGHNT; CDR2 reads YYREEE (reference sequence). The CDR3 covers 13 residues.

V usage is TRBV27 and J usage is TRBJ2-7; TRBD1 matches 10 bases. The CDR3 covers 14 residues. The germline V gene has CDR1 MNHEY and CDR2 SMNVEV (reference sequence). V lost 8 bases, J lost 6 bases, and 10 bases stayed unmatched. The chain's CDR3 is CASGPGTGVIEQYF. The CDR3 bases are TGTGCCAGCGGCCCCGGGACAGGGGTCATCGAGCAGTACTTC.

The chain recombines TRBV25-1 with TRBJ2-3; D may match TRBD1 or TRBD2 (7 bases each). The V gene's germline CDR1 is MGHDK and CDR2 SYGVNS. This CDR3 contains 14 residues. Trimming removed 4 bases from V and 4 bases from J, with 12 bases in between. CDR3 residues: CASSVGGGPDTQYF. CDR3 DNA: TGTGCCAGCAGTGTGGGAGGGGGCCCAGATACGCAGTATTTT.

The rearrangement uses TRBV9 and TRBJ2-5, with D unclear. Germline CDR1 and CDR2: SGDLS and YYNGEE. V lost 0 bases and J lost 2, with 2 bases in between. The CDR3 loop spans 12 amino acids. CDR3 residues: CASSVGQETQYF. CDR3 DNA sequence: TGTGCCAGCAGCGTAGGTCAAGAGACCCAGTACTTC.

The chain combines TRBV11-3 with TRBJ2-2; no reliable D call. CDR3 length: 13 amino acids. Looked up from germline, CDR1 is SGHNT and CDR2 is YENEEA. Trimming pared 0 bases from V and 6 bases from J, leaving 5 bases between. CDR3 nucleotides: TGTGCCAGCAGCTTAGATGGGCCCGGGGAGCTGTTTTTT. Translation: CASSLDGPGELFF.

V and J are TRBV14 and TRBJ2-1; 10 nucleotides line up with TRBD2. Germline trimming cut 3 bases from V and 4 bases from J; bases unmatched to any gene: 12. The length of the CDR3 is 18 residues. Germline V gene sequence: CDR1 SGHDN, CDR2 FVKESK. CDR3 loop: CASSQRLAGVPTYNEQFF. CDR3 bases: TGTGCCAGCAGCCAGAGGCTAGCGGGAGTTCCCACGTACAATGAGCAGTTCTTC.

This clone was seen ten or more times. The rearrangement links TRBV27 to TRBJ1-2; maybe TRBD1 (6 bases). This CDR3 contains 13 residues. Trimming shortened V by 5 bases and J by 8 bases, and 15 bases separated the two germline ends. The germline gives CDR1 MNHEY, CDR2 SMNVEV (reference sequence). CDR3 DNA: TGTGCCAGCAGTCTGGGGGGGGCTGACGGCTACACCTTC. Translating gives CASSLGGADGYTF.

The chain joins TRBV7-9 to TRBJ2-5, with D perhaps assigned TRBD1 or TRBD2 (5 bases each). Trimming cost V 3 bases and J 5 bases, with 13 bases left between them. This CDR3 comprises 14 residues. Germline V CDR1 and CDR2: SEHNR, FQNEAQ (reference sequence). The CDR3 bases are TGTGCCAGCAGCTTTTCTGGGACCGGCGAGACCCAGTACTTC. Its translation is CASSFSGTGETQYF.